A selection of T cell receptor beta chains follows, all from one sample in a study of ipilimumab plus nivolumab after autologous stem cell transplantation. Using immunoSEQ multiplex PCR, the repertoire was profiled, and TCRdb retains in-frame clones only, with some absent. The sample has under 30,000 clones, about 86% seen once. This sample comprised PBMCs, obtained in a trial of ipilimumab plus nivolumab as post-transplant consolidation. The origin of the receptors is a male donor with diffuse large B-cell lymphoma. Both conserved end residues are part of each CDR3. Only part of the rows carry a size: once, few, many, or a class if the clone is expanded.

clone size	V gene	J gene	CDR3 protein
once	TRBV28	TRBJ1-3	CASSSTGLGNTIYF
once	TRBV11-2	TRBJ1-2	CASSHQSNYGYTF
-	TRBV5-5	TRBJ1-3	CASSFVGNTIYF
-	TRBV29-1	TRBJ2-3	CSVEGTGKDTQYF
-	TRBV5-1	TRBJ2-3	CASSSLVGLAGGQKDTQYF
-	TRBV11-2	TRBJ2-5	CASSLRLLSETQYF
few	TRBV1	TRBJ1-1	CTSSPGPTYTEAFF
-	TRBV7-9	TRBJ2-1	CASSWSDRGEQFF
-	TRBV6-5	TRBJ1-2	CASSYARTGGDYGYTF
few	TRBV9	TRBJ2-2	CASSVASTGELFF
-	TRBV19	TRBJ2-3	CASSSRGTDTQYF
-	TRBV11-2	TRBJ1-2	CASSLEGGANYGYTF
-	TRBV5-1	TRBJ1-3	CASSLDGEPGNTIYF
-	TRBV19	TRBJ2-6	CASQAGTYNVLTF
-	TRBV18	TRBJ2-2	CASSLTRGNTGELFF
-	TRBV7-8	TRBJ1-1	CASVAGQGELVTEAFF
-	TRBV6-5	TRBJ1-1	CASSQQGATEAFF
once	TRBV10-1	TRBJ1-2	CASSDRGQRSGANYGYTF
-	TRBV7-7	TRBJ2-3	CASSLSGGATDTQYF
-	TRBV5-6	TRBJ1-6	CASSFRGENSPLHF
-	TRBV7-2	TRBJ2-1	CASSPGTSRLHEQFF
-	TRBV5-1	TRBJ2-3	CASSLGGTDTQYF
-	TRBV5-5	TRBJ1-4	CASSQGTGEKLFF
-	TRBV2	TRBJ1-5	CASSPGQFFTQHF
-	TRBV18	TRBJ2-2	CASSIGTDTGELFF